These 10 T cell receptor beta chains were sequenced from one sample in a study of CD8+ T cells in alopecia areata. Researchers sorted pooled cutaneous lymph node cells on the basis of CD4, CD8alpha, NKG2D, NKG2ACE and other markers. Reverse transcription of extracted RNA yielded cDNA, which provided the sequencing template. Sequenced by immunoSEQ multiplex PCR; TCRdb stores in-frame clones only, minus some. The record shows 250,000 or so clones for this sample, with no singletons present. The sample was CD4+ T cells sorted from a lymph node. The receptors here all came from a C3H/HeJ mouse with alopecia areata. This strain's MHC haplotype is H2-k.

In this sample, this clone turned up a few times. Gene and germline names: mouse. The read halts 4 residues ahead of the CDR3 end, with the missing end drawn from the germline J gene. V usage is TRBV13-1 and J usage is TRBJ1-2, with 8 bases aligning to TRBD1. CDR1 and CDR2 (germline): NSHNY, SYGAGN. Germline trimming cut 2 bases from V and 1 base from J; bases unmatched to any gene: 4. The CDR3 sequence is 15 residues long. The CDR3 DNA, read in part, is TGTGCCAGCAGTGAGCCGGGACAGGAAAACTCC. This translates into CASSEPGQENS. The whole CDR3 sequence reads CASSEPGQENSDYTF.

This clone was seen a handful of times. Germline and genes: mouse. CDR3 amino acids: CTCSDRGQDSPLYF. The CDR3 DNA, read in part, is TGCACCTGCTCCGACAGGGGGCAGGATTCGCCC. The chain has TRBV1 and TRBJ1-6; 10 nucleotides match TRBD1. The read terminates 3 residues ahead of where the CDR3 ends, so the germline J gene completes it. TRBJ1-6 is marked as an open reading frame, function uncertain. Germline CDR1 NSQYPW, CDR2 LRSPGD (reference sequence). The CDR3 is 14 amino acids. Unmatched junction bases numbered 6, after V lost 8 bases and J lost 8 bases.

As concerns this clone: Mouse gene names and germline throughout. The sequence runs out 4 residues before the end of the CDR3; the remainder is reconstructed from the germline J gene. V usage is TRBV1 and J usage is TRBJ2-1, with 8 positions matching TRBD2. The CDR3 has 15 amino acids. Losses at the gene ends were 0 bases for V and 6 bases for J; bases not matched to a gene: 4. Germline V gene data show CDR1 as NSQYPW and CDR2 as LRSPGD (reference sequence). The sequenced CDR3 bases are TGCACCTGCAGTGCAGATGGGGGGGGGCGTGCT. Its translation: CTCSADGGGRA. The entire CDR3 protein reads CTCSADGGGRAEQFF.

The table lists this clone with a few counts. All gene names here are mouse names. The read ends 4 residues before the CDR3 terminus; that terminus is restored from the germline J gene. The rearrangement uses TRBV1 and TRBJ2-5; D perhaps matches TRBD2 (6 bases). In germline, CDR1 is NSQYPW, CDR2 LRSPGD (reference sequence). This CDR3 is built from 14 residues. V lost 4 bases and J 2 bases, leaving 10 bases between the germline ends. The chain's CDR3 is CTCSVRDFQDTQYF. The CDR3 bases that were read are TGCACCTGCAGTGTCCGGGACTTCCAAGAC.

As to this clone: Gene labels here are mouse ones. The sequenced fragment ends 4 residues before the CDR3 boundary, so the rest is inferred from the germline J gene. The chain employs TRBV3 and TRBJ2-4; 7 bases fit TRBD2. This CDR3 region has 16 residues. The V and J ends lost 0 bases and 1 base, in that order; junction bases with no gene match: 4. Germline V CDR1 and CDR2: SNHLY, FYNGKV (reference sequence). CDR3 bases read: TGTGCCAGCAGCTTAGCTGGGGGGAGACGTCAAAAC. Protein product: CASSLAGGRRQN. The full CDR3 reads CASSLAGGRRQNTLYF.

The table lists this clone with many counts. The genes and germline here are from mouse. The CDR3 is cut off 4 residues early in the read; its end comes from the germline J gene. Other DNA sequences in this specimen translate into the identical CDR3. The rearrangement uses TRBV1 and TRBJ2-7; TRBD1 agrees at 11 bases. The V and J ends lost 1 base and 3 bases, in that order; junction bases with no gene match: 2. This CDR3 has 15 amino acids. The germline CDR1 and CDR2 sequences are NSQYPW and LRSPGD (reference sequence). The DNA read from the CDR3 is TGCACCTGCAGTGCAGTTGGGACAGGGGGCTAT. Protein product: CTCSAVGTGGY. The complete CDR3 protein is CTCSAVGTGGYEQYF.

As concerns this clone: The listed genes are named as in mouse. The read is 3 residues too short to cover the CDR3 end, so that end is filled in from the germline J gene. This chain uses TRBV13-1 with TRBJ1-6; 7 bases map to TRBD1. TRBJ1-6 is an open reading frame, and its role is uncertain. The CDR3 length is 14 residues. With V trimmed by 3 bases and J by 7 bases, 4 bases remained unmatched. Per the germline V gene, CDR1 is NSHNY and CDR2 is SYGAGN. The CDR3 DNA, read in part, is TGTGCCAGCAGTGGGGGGACAGCAAATTCGCCC. This codes for CASSGGTANSP. The whole CDR3 protein reads CASSGGTANSPLYF.

This clone was detected only a few times. Genes and germline come from the mouse. The read terminates 4 residues before the CDR3 end, so the remaining end is supplied by the germline J gene. The rearrangement joins TRBV19 to TRBJ1-1; D remains ambiguous. The germline CDR1 and CDR2 sequences are FNHDT and SITEND (reference sequence). V lost 2 bases and J lost 0, with 8 bases in between. This CDR3 spans 14 amino acids. Here the CDR3 reads CASSIMQANTEVFF. The sequenced CDR3 bases are TGTGCCAGCAGTATCATGCAGGCAAACACA. Full variable domain (missing parts from reference TRBV19 and TRBJ1-1): GGIITQTPKFLIGQEGQKLTLKCQQNFNHDTMYWYRQDSGKGLRLIYYSITENDLQKGDLSEGYDASREKKSSFSLTVTSAQKNEMAVFLCASSIMQANTEVFFGKGTRLTVV.

This clone was observed a handful of times. Gene names and germline refer to mouse. The read is 4 residues too short to cover the CDR3 end, so that end is filled in from the germline J gene. The chain carries TRBV13-1 and TRBJ2-2; 7 bases are a match to TRBD1. CDR3 length equals 17 residues. J gave up 0 bases and V 2 bases, and 7 bases lay outside the gene matches. Per germline, CDR1 NSHNY and CDR2 SYGAGN. The CDR3 protein is CASSDPPGQPNTGQLYF. CDR3 DNA, as far as it was read: TGTGCCAGCAGTGACCCCCCGGGACAGCCAAACACCGGG.

Remarks on this clone: Mouse names are used for the genes. The read finishes 4 residues shy of the CDR3 end, and the germline J gene is used to complete it. Distinct nucleotide sequences in the sample also encode this CDR3. The chain uses TRBV13-3 and TRBJ2-5; D might be TRBD1 (5 bases). The germline CDR1 and CDR2 sequences are NNHDY and SYVADS. The V gene lost 0 bases and the J gene lost 0 bases, with 5 bases spanning the gap. The CDR3 spans 14 residues. CDR3 region: CASSDEGNQDTQYF. The CDR3 DNA, read in part, is TGTGCCAGCAGTGATGAGGGGAACCAAGAC.